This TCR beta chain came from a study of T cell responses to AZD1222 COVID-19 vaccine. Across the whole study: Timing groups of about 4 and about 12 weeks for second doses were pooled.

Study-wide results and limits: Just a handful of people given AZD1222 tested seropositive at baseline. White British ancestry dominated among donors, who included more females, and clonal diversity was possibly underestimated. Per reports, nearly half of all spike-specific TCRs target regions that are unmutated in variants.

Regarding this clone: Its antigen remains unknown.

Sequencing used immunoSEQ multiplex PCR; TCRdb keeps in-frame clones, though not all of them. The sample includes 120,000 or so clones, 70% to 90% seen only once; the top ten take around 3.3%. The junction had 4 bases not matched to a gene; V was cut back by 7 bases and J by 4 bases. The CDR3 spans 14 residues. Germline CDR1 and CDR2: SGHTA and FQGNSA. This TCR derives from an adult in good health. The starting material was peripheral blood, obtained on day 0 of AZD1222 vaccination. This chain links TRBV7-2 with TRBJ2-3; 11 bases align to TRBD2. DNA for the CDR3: TGTGCCAGCAAGCTAGCGGGGGGTCCAGATACGCAGTATTTT. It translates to CASKLAGGPDTQYF.